These T cell receptor beta chains were read from a single sample in a study of shared clonotypes between healthy human individuals. Measured with immunoSEQ multiplex PCR; TCRdb has only the in-frame clones, and not every one. The table lists 1.5 million to 2.5 million clones, just under 95% of them singletons. Sequenced: naive CD8+ T cells sorted from blood. The origin of the receptors is a man aged 18 to 35 in good health. Both conserved end residues are trimmed from each CDR3.

V gene: TRBV30; CDR3 protein: AWGQGNYNEQF
V gene: TRBV7-3; CDR3 protein: ASSQLSGTGDNEQF
V gene: TRBV5-6; CDR3 protein: ASSHNTGELF
V gene: TRBV7-8; CDR3 protein: ASSFSGGVGEQY
V gene: TRBV5-1; CDR3 protein: ATNYVPGGGQETQY
V gene: TRBV6-6; CDR3 protein: ASSYSNLAGGETQY
V gene: TRBV6-6; CDR3 protein: ASSPEVWDEQY
V gene: TRBV6-1; CDR3 protein: ASTARGSSYEQY
V gene: TRBV4-1; CDR3 protein: ASSQEGEVEAF
V gene: TRBV2; CDR3 protein: ASRDIGGGYNSPLH
V gene: TRBV5-4; CDR3 protein: ASSYGTSGGALTDTQY
V gene: TRBV28; CDR3 protein: ASSLGGGSNQPQH
V gene: TRBV27; CDR3 protein: ASSLVPDQPQH
V gene: TRBV5-1; CDR3 protein: ASSLALRGEGRNTEAF
V gene: TRBV13; CDR3 protein: ASSLGNEQF
V gene: TRBV6-5; CDR3 protein: ASSYSWSGEVYEQY
V gene: TRBV29-1; CDR3 protein: SVEGNEETQY
V gene: TRBV9; CDR3 protein: ASSVDGTDQETQY
V gene: TRBV6-6; CDR3 protein: ASSYSFAGVENEQF
V gene: TRBV7-9; CDR3 protein: ASSLTVNTEAF
V gene: TRBV27; CDR3 protein: ASSWEGAGPYNEQF
V gene: TRBV7-2; CDR3 protein: ASSFGTSAYEQY
V gene: TRBV27; CDR3 protein: ASSLGASGGNEQY
V gene: TRBV7-9; CDR3 protein: ASSAAQGATDTQY
V gene: TRBV28; CDR3 protein: AGAWTGSNDEQY
V gene: TRBV7-9; CDR3 protein: ASRNTGGSFPYEQY
V gene: TRBV19; CDR3 protein: ASKTGSTEAF
V gene: TRBV7-9; CDR3 protein: ASSLTVDYGYT
V gene: TRBV11-1; CDR3 protein: ASSLTSGSETQY
V gene: TRBV4-3; CDR3 protein: ASSQERAATHQPQH
V gene: TRBV25-1; CDR3 protein: ASSEYSHTEAF
V gene: TRBV14; CDR3 protein: ASSQRELYGYT
V gene: TRBV7-2; CDR3 protein: ASSFLATDSYEQY
V gene: TRBV7-9; CDR3 protein: ASSIPGPGEEKLF
V gene: TRBV27; CDR3 protein: ASSSSPGGGETQY
V gene: TRBV29-1; CDR3 protein: SVEVRGGSYEQY
V gene: TRBV2; CDR3 protein: ASSRGTGGHYEQY
V gene: TRBV9; CDR3 protein: ASSVEGEDEKLF
V gene: TRBV5-4; CDR3 protein: ASSLSPGEGEKLF
V gene: TRBV11-2; CDR3 protein: ASSPDTSSYNEQF
V gene: TRBV5-6; CDR3 protein: ASSLDRDYGYT
V gene: TRBV5-6; CDR3 protein: ASSLATYYEQY